This TCR beta chain stems from a study of Tregs in tolerant kidney transplant recipients (dated by TCRdb to about 2019). Some background on the complete study: The study applied TCRbeta sequencing to find donor-specific regulatory T cells before combined kidney and bone marrow transplantation and then followed those same cells after transplant. Here is what the overall study found, with its caveats: For some patients, the PCR primers changed as time went on, which meant samples from those patients could not be compared with one another at the nucleotide level. Because the study included only a small number of patients, the results must be confirmed in larger populations and under other immunosuppression protocols. The most biologically relevant and donor-specific TCRbeta repertoire appeared to be identified by expanding Tregs with activated donor B cells. Biological reproducibility was not examined directly, but technical replication error appeared to be minimal. In tolerant patients, the expansion of donor-specific Tregs was greater than global Treg expansion, suggesting that the expansion was antigen-driven rather than nonspecific.

Genomic DNA was extracted from sorted cells with the QIAGEN DNeasy Blood and Tissue Kit for TCRbeta CDR3 sequencing. Through immunoSEQ, high-throughput TCRbeta CDR3 sequencing was done commercially, including PCR amplification with internal controls and bias correction. The paper's data handling went like this. Unique productive TCRbeta sequences were defined by CDR3 nucleotide sequence when primers matched and otherwise by CDR3 amino acid sequence together with Vbeta and Jbeta genes. To correct sorting error, sequences shared between sorted populations at a frequency ratio of 2:1 or less were removed; the rest were assigned to the higher population. A sequence was defined as donor-reactive if the sequence was expanded at least 5-fold in CFSE-low cells compared with unstimulated cells and had a frequency of at least 0.01% in CFSE-low cells. Repertoire divergence was quantified by Jensen-Shannon divergence calculated from the top 100 TCRbeta sequences ranked by frequency. When a sample had multiple sequencing runs, each run was corrected for sorting error separately and the runs were then pooled. TCRdb retrieved this table from immuneACCESS and kept in-frame rearrangements only. Not all clones are present; in checked studies, unresolved V genes account for under half, and no reason is known for the remainder. Clone size and V and J calls were adopted from that table, with D and trimming inferred from the DNA. The sample has 55,000 to 75,000 clones on record, roughly 86% of them singletons. The top ten clonotypes cover roughly 4% of the sample.

Of note for this clone: Its antigen is unknown. No per-base quality is available; no much larger clone lies one base away.

Trimming accounts for 4 bases at V and 5 bases at J, while the number of junction bases matched to no gene is 6. CDR1 and CDR2 (SGHRS, YFSETQ) derive from the germline V gene. The CDR3 goes from the cysteine to the phenylalanine over 15 residues. Only CDR3 DNA remains: 45 bases, in frame from the first base. The time point label, as the study defines it: 6 months after combined kidney and bone marrow transplant. Related donors were used in the transplants with nonmyeloablative bone marrow transplantation, and mixed chimerism was transient in the human trials. Thawed PBMCs were FACS-sorted into unstimulated Tregs (CD4+CD25+CD127-), CD4+ non-Tregs (CD4+CD25-), CD4 cells and CD8 cells. Patients were a few combined kidney and bone marrow transplant recipients from the ITN036ST trial, and only these trial subjects had samples available. Healthy control blood was processed to PBMCs by Ficoll density gradient and cryopreserved, and patient PBMCs were collected before and after transplant.

This clonotype was sampled from a human patient who received a combined kidney and bone marrow transplant. Donor T cells from the graft may be present among the T cells after a transplant. This receptor chain uses TRBV5-1 and TRBJ1-6, with 7 bases aligning to TRBD1. Sample: CD4+ T cells from blood (PBMCs), taken 6 months after the transplant. The CDR3 sequence is CASSIDRVNNSPLHF. The DNA reads TGCGCCAGCAGCATCGACAGGGTTAATAATTCACCCCTCCACTTT.